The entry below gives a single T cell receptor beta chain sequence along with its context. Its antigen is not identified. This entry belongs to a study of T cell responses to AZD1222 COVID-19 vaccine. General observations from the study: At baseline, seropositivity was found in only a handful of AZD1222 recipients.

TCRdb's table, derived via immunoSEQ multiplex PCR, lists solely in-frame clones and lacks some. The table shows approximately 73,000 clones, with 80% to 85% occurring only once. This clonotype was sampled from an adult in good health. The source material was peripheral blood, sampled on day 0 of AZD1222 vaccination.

The DNA for the CDR3 is TGTGCCACCAGCAGAGGGGGGACTCAGCCCCAGCATTTT. Protein: CATSRGGTQPQHF. The chain has TRBV15 and TRBJ1-5; possible D gene TRBD1, 5 bases. Trimming pared 1 base from V and 6 bases from J, leaving 7 bases between. This CDR3 region has 13 residues. Germline values: CDR1 LNHNV, CDR2 YYDKDF (reference sequence).